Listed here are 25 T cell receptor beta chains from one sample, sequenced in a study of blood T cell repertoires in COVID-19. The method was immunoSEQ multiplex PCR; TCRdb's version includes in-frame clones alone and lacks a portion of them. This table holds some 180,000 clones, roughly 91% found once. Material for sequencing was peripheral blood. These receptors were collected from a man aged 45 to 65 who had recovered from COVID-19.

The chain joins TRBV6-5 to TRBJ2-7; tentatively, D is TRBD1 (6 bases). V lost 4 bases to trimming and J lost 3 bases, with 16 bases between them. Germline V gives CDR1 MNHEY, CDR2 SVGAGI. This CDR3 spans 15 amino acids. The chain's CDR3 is CASSSAGTTIYEQYF. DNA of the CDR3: TGTGCCAGCAGTTCCGCCGGGACAACTATCTACGAGCAGTACTTC.

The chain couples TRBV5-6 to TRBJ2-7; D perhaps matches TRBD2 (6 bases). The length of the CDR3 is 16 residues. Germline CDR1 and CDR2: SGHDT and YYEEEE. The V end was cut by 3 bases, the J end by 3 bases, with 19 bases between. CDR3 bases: TGTGCCAGCAGCTCTGGAGGGGTCGTTTATTACTACGAGCAGTACTTC. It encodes CASSSGGVVYYYEQYF. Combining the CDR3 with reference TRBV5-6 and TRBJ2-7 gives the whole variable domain DAGVTQSPTHLIKTRGQQVTLRCSPKSGHDTVSWYQQALGQGPQFIFQYYEEEERQRGNFPDRFSGHQFPNYSSELNVNALLLGDSALYLCASSSGGVVYYYEQYFGPGTRLTVT.

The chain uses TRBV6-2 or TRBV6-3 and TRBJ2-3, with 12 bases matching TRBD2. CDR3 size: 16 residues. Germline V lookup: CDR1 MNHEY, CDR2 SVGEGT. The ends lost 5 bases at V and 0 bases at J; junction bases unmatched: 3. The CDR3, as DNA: TGTGCCAGCAGTCGGGGACTAGCGGGTAGCACAGATACGCAGTATTTT. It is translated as CASSRGLAGSTDTQYF.

The CDR3 DNA reads TGTGCCAGCAGCAAAGGGGACACTCACTCCTACGAGCAGTACTTC. This gives the protein CASSKGDTHSYEQYF. The chain uses TRBV7-9 and TRBJ2-7; tentative D call: TRBD1 (6 bases). The CDR3 sequence is 15 residues long. The V and J ends lost 5 bases and 0 bases respectively, with 14 bases between them. In germline, CDR1 is SEHNR, CDR2 FQNEAQ (reference sequence). The variable domain in full, completed from reference TRBV7-9 and TRBJ2-7, reads DTGVSQNPRHKITKRGQNVTFRCDPISEHNRLYWYRQTLGQGPEFLTYFQNEAQLEKSRLLSDRFSAERPKGSFSTLEIQRTEQGDSAMYLCASSKGDTHSYEQYFGPGTRLTVT.

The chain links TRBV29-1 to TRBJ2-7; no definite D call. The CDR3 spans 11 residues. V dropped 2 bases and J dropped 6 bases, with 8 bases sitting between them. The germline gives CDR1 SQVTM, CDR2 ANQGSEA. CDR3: CSVELGPEQYF. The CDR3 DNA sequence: TGCAGCGTTGAATTGGGCCCCGAGCAGTACTTC.

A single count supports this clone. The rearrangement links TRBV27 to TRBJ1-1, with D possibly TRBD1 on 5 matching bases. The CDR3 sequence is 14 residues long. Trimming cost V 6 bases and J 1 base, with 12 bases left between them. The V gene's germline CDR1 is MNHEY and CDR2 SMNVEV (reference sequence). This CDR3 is CASRLQVKNTEAFF. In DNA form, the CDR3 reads TGTGCCAGCAGATTACAGGTGAAGAACACTGAAGCTTTCTTT.

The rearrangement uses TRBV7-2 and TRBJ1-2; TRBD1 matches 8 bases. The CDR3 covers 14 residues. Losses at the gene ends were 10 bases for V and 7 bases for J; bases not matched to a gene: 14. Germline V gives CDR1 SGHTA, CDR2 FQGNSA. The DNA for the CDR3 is TGTGCCATCGGCTGGACAGGGCCTTTGGGTGGCTACACCTTC. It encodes CAIGWTGPLGGYTF. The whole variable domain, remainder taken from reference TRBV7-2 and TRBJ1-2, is GAGVSQSPSNKVTEKGKDVELRCDPISGHTALYWYRQSLGQGLEFLIYFQGNSAPDKSGLPSDRFSAERTGGSVSTLTIQRTQQEDSAVYLCAIGWTGPLGGYTFGSGTRLTVV.

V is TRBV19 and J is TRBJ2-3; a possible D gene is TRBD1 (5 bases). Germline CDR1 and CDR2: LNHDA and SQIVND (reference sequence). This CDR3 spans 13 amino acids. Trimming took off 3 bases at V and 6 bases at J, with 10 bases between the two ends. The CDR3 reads CASSISRGDTQYF. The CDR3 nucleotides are TGTGCCAGTAGTATTTCAAGGGGCGATACGCAGTATTTT.

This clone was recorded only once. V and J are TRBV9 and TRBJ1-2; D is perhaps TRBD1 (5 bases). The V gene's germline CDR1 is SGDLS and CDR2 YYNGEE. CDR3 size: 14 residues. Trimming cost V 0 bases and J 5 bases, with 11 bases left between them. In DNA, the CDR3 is TGTGCCAGCAGCGTAGACGGCAGGGCATATGGCTACACCTTC. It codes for CASSVDGRAYGYTF.

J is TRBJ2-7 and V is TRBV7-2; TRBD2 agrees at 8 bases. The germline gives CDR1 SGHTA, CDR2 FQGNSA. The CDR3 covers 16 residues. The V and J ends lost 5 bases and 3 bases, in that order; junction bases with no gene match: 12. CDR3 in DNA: TGTGCCAGCAGCCTAGGGTGGGTAGCGGGGATCTACGAGCAGTACTTC. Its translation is CASSLGWVAGIYEQYF.

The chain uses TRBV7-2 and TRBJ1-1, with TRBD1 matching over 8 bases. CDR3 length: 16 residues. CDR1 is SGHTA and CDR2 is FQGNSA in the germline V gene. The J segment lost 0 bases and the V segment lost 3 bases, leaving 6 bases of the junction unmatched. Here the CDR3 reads CASSFRTGPMNTEAFF. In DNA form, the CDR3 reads TGTGCCAGCAGCTTCCGGACAGGGCCTATGAACACTGAAGCTTTCTTT.

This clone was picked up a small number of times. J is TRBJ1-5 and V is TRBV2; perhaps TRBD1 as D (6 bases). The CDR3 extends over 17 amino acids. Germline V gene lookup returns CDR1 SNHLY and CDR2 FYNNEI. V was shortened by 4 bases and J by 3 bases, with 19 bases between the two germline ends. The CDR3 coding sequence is TGTGCCAGCAGTGGGGAGTTCGACAGGAACCCCAATCAGCCCCAGCATTTT. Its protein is CASSGEFDRNPNQPQHF.

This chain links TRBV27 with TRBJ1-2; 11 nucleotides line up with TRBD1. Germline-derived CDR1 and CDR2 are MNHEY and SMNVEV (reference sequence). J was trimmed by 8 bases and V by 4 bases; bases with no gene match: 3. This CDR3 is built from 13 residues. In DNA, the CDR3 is TGTGCCAGCAGTTATGGGACAGGGGGAGGCTACACCTTC. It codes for CASSYGTGGGYTF.

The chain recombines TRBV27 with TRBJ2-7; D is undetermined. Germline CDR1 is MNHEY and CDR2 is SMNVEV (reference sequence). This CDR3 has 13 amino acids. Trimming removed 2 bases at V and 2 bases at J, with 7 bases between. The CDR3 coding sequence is TGTGCCAGCAGTTTAGAAGGAGCCTACGAGCAGTACTTC. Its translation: CASSLEGAYEQYF.

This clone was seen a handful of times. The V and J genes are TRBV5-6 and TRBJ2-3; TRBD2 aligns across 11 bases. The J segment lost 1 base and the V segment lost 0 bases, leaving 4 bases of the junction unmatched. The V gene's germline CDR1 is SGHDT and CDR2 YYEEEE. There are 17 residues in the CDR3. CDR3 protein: CASSLAFSGGGTDTQYF. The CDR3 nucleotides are TGTGCCAGCAGCTTGGCCTTTAGCGGGGGGGGCACAGATACGCAGTATTTT.

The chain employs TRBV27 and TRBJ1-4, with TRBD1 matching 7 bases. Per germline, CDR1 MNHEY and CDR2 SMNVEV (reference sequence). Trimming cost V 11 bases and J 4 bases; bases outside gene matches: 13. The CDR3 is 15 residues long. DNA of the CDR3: TGTGCCTCCATGACAAGACAGGGACGTAATGAAAAACTGTTTTTT. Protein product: CASMTRQGRNEKLFF. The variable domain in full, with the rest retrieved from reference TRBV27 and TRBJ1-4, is EAQVTQNPRYLITVTGKKLTVTCSQNMNHEYMSWYRQDPGLGLRQIYYSMNVEVTDKGDVPEGYKVSRKEKRNFPLILESPSPNQTSLYFCASMTRQGRNEKLFFGSGTQLSVL.

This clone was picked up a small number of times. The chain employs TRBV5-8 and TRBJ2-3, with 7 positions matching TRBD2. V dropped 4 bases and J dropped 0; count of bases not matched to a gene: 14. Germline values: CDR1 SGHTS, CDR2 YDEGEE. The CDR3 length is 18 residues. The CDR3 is CASSQLLALNTSTDTQYF. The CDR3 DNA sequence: TGTGCCAGCAGCCAATTACTAGCGCTGAATACTAGCACAGATACGCAGTATTTT.

The CDR3 DNA reads as TGTGCCAGCAGTACCCTGAGAGAGAGCGAGCAGTACTTC. It translates to CASSTLRESEQYF. The chain carries TRBV6-2 or TRBV6-3 and TRBJ2-7, with D uncertain. The germline CDR1 and CDR2 sequences are MNHEY and SVGEGT. V was pared by 5 bases and J by 6 bases, with 14 bases between. The CDR3 runs to 13 residues.

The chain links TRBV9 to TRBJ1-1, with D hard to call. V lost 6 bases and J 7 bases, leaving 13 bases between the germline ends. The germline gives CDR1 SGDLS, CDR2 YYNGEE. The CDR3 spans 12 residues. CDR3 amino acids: CASTGVYGEAFF. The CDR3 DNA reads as TGTGCCAGCACCGGGGTCTATGGTGAAGCTTTCTTT.

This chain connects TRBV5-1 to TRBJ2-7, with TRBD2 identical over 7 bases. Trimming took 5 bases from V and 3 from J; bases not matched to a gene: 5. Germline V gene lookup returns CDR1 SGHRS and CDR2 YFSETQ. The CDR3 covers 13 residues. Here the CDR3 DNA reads TGCGCCAGCAGTACCGGGGGGTTCTACGAGCAGTACTTC. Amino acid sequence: CASSTGGFYEQYF. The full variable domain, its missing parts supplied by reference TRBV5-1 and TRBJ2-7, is KAGVTQTPRYLIKTRGQQVTLSCSPISGHRSVSWYQQTPGQGLQFLFEYFSETQRNKGNFPGRFSGRQFSNSRSEMNVSTLELGDSALYLCASSTGGFYEQYFGPGTRLTVT.

DNA for the CDR3: TGCAGTGCAGCAGGGTCGGATGAGCAGTTCTTC. Its protein is CSAAGSDEQFF. The gene calls are TRBV20-1 and TRBJ2-1, with D perhaps TRBD1 (5 bases). The CDR3 is 11 amino acids. Germline loops: CDR1 DFQATT, CDR2 SNEGSKA (reference sequence). Trimming cost V 6 bases and J 8 bases, with 11 bases left between them.

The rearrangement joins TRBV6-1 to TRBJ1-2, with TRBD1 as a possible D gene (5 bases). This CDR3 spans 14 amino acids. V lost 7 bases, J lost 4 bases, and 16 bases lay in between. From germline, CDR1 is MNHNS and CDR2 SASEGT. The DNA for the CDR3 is TGTGCCAGCAATCCGGGGGGGACCGCCTATGGCTACACCTTC. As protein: CASNPGGTAYGYTF.

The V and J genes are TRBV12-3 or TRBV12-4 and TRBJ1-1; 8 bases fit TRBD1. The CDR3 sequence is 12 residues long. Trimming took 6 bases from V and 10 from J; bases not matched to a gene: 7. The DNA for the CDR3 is TGTGCCAGCAGCCGGGGCGACAGGGGAGCTTTCTTT. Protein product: CASSRGDRGAFF.

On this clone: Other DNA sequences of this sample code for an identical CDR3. The CDR3 loop is CSAGQGAYEQYF. For the CDR3, the DNA is TGCAGCGCGGGACAGGGAGCCTACGAGCAGTACTTC. This chain connects TRBV29-1 to TRBJ2-7; 9 nucleotides match TRBD1. The length of the CDR3 is 12 residues. The germline V gene encodes CDR1 SQVTM and CDR2 ANQGSEA. V dropped 7 bases and J dropped 2; count of bases not matched to a gene: 3.

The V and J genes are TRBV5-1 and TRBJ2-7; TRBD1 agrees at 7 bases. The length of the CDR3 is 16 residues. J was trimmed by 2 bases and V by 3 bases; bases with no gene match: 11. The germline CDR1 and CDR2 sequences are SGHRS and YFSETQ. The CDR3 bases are TGCGCCAGCAGCTCCCAAGCCGGGACAGCGGCCTACGAGCAGTACTTC. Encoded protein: CASSSQAGTAAYEQYF.